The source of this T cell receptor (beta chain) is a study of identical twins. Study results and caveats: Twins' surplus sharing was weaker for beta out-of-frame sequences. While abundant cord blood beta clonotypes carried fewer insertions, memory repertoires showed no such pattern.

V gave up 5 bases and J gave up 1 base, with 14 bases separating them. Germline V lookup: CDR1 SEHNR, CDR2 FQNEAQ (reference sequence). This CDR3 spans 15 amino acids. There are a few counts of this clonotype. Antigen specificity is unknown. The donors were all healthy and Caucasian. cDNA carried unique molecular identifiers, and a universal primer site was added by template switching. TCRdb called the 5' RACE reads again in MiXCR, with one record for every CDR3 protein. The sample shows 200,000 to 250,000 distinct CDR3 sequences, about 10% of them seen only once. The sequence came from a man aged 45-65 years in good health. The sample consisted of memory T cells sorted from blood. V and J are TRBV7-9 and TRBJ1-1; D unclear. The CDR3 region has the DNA TGTGCCAGCAGCCCAGACTTCCTTCGGAACACTGAAGCTTTCTTT. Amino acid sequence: CASSPDFLRNTEAFF. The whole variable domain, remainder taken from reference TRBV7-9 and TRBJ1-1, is DTGVSQNPRHKITKRGQNVTFRCDPISEHNRLYWYRQTLGQGPEFLTYFQNEAQLEKSRLLSDRFSAERPKGSFSTLEIQRTEQGDSAMYLCASSPDFLRNTEAFFGQGTRLTVV.